This T cell receptor (beta chain) was sequenced during a study of shared clonotypes between healthy human individuals. Study-wide context: Donors had three CD4 naive, three CD4 memory, two CD8 naive and one CD8 memory plate apiece.

Into CD45RA+ naive and CD45RA-negative memory subsets, the CD4+ cells were split. Study results and caveats: Estimated richness was generally greater in naive than memory subsets.

Points on this clone: Its specificity is unknown.

This CDR3 spans 15 amino acids. V lost 4 bases to trimming and J lost 4 bases; unmatched junction nucleotides: 5. Germline CDR1 is SGHRS and CDR2 is YFSETQ. Only in-frame clones appear in the TCRdb table, and some are missing; sequencing was by immunoSEQ multiplex PCR. The sample lists approximately 1,500,000 clones, about 96% occurring once. This chain uses TRBV5-1 with TRBJ2-5; 12 bases map to TRBD1. The sequencing sample was made of naive CD4+ T cells sorted from blood. The subset here: CD45RA+ positively selected. The clonotype originates from a man aged 25 to 40 in good health. CDR3 bases: TGCGCCAGCAGCCACGGGACAGGGGGCCGAGAGACCCAGTACTTC. This codes for CASSHGTGGRETQYF.